A selection of T cell receptor beta chains follows, all from one sample in a study of blood T cell repertoires in COVID-19. Measured with immunoSEQ multiplex PCR; TCRdb has only the in-frame clones, and not every one. The table includes about 250,000 clones, roughly 85% detected once. The specimen sequenced was peripheral blood. These receptors were collected from a man aged 18-30 years with active or convalescent COVID-19. Both conserved end residues are part of each CDR3.

j_gene	v_gene	CDR3aa
TRBJ2-3	TRBV4-1	CASSLETGPSGDTQYF
TRBJ2-3	TRBV29-1	CTWTSGTDTQYF
TRBJ1-2	TRBV5-4	CASSSGTGGGYTF
TRBJ1-1	TRBV28	CASRLPGQGGNTEAFF
TRBJ2-1	TRBV6-6	CASSLLAGIYNEQFF
TRBJ2-7	TRBV15	CATSRDPLASYEQYF
TRBJ1-6	TRBV27	CASSLSIAGGDSPLHF
TRBJ2-4	TRBV4-3	CASSQDLERGENIQYF
TRBJ1-2	TRBV19	CASTPRGPGFGYTF
TRBJ2-7	TRBV6-5	CASSYRAGGYYEQYF
TRBJ1-1	TRBV7-3	CASSPDPGRNTEAFF
TRBJ2-3	TRBV5-1	CASSFRRDLDTDTQYF
TRBJ1-2	TRBV30	CAWSVLGGGGYTF
TRBJ1-6	TRBV11-2	CASSPRGGGWNSPLHF
TRBJ1-5	TRBV7-2	CASREGGISNQPQHF
TRBJ2-1	TRBV5-4	CASSLLGGSYNEQFF
TRBJ2-7	TRBV7-8	CASSSLDFYEQYF
TRBJ2-1	TRBV7-3	CASSRGGHSGGNSNEQFF
TRBJ1-4	TRBV9	CASSASTNEKLFF
TRBJ2-5	TRBV29-1	CSVDGASGNQETQYF
TRBJ2-7	TRBV29-1	CSVLVPQGTTYEQYF
TRBJ2-3	TRBV9	CASSLTSNSASTDTQYF
TRBJ1-3	TRBV5-1	CASSPRGGPSGNTIYF
TRBJ1-2	TRBV6-5	CASSTKTVGGYTF
TRBJ2-7	TRBV2	CASTSTGTFYEQYF
TRBJ1-2	TRBV6-5	CASSYSAINGYTF
TRBJ2-1	TRBV5-1	CASSPDSSYNEQFF
TRBJ1-1	TRBV6-6	CASSQPGGMLNTEAFF
TRBJ2-2	TRBV13	CASSLGGNTGELFF
TRBJ2-1	TRBV2	CASSGPGLAYNEQFF
TRBJ1-5	TRBV19	CASSRGTGPSNQPQHF
TRBJ2-1	TRBV11-2	CASSLSGSYNEQFF
TRBJ1-1	TRBV5-4	CASSPPAGTNTEAFF
TRBJ1-3	TRBV6-5	CASSLSWADALNF
TRBJ2-2	TRBV5-4	CASSLDRQGFTGELFF
TRBJ2-7	TRBV6-5	CASSLTGTILYEQYF
TRBJ1-2	TRBV6-6	CASSYSTTDSYGYTF